The clone carrying this T cell receptor beta chain is a singleton in its sample. Its antigen is not known. Germline-derived CDR1 and CDR2 are MDHEN and SYDVKM. Trimming left V 3 bases short and J 10 bases short, with 18 bases between. The CDR3 is 14 amino acids. These data are taken from a study of shared clonotypes between healthy human individuals. Study as a whole: Donors consisted of two women and a few men between 18 and 49. Three plates were used per donor for CD4 naive, three for CD4 memory, two for CD8 naive and one for CD8 memory.

Only in-frame clones appear in the TCRdb table, and some are missing; sequencing was by immunoSEQ multiplex PCR. The profile shows about 2.3 million clones, approximately 95% of them singletons. Study-wide points: Lower generation probabilities were found for non-shared clonotypes than for those shared by all four donors. The donor pool, a small one, limited the genetic and exposure-history diversity represented.

The rearrangement joins TRBV28 to TRBJ1-2; D is ambiguous. This TCR was sampled from a man aged 18 to 30 in good health. Some clones in this sample may be carry-over from other donors' samples. Source material: naive CD4+ T cells from PBMCs. Subset of the sample: CD45RA+ positively selected. CDR3 sequence reads: CASSFPRSPPDYTF. The CDR3, as DNA: TGTGCCAGCAGTTTCCCAAGATCCCCCCCCGACTACACCTTC.